This T cell receptor (beta chain) emerged from a study of blood T cell repertoires in COVID-19. This CDR3 contains 16 residues. CDR1 is SGHRS and CDR2 is YFSETQ in the germline V gene. The junction had 11 bases not matched to a gene; V was cut back by 4 bases and J by 5 bases. Generated by immunoSEQ multiplex PCR, the TCRdb table keeps only in-frame clones and is missing some. Of about 88,000 clones listed, around 90% are singletons. This clonotype originated in a male donor with acute or convalescent COVID-19. Sequenced material: peripheral blood. The chain has TRBV5-1 and TRBJ2-3; 9 positions agree with TRBD2. This chain's CDR3 is CASSSNSGGREDTQYF. DNA of the CDR3: TGCGCCAGCAGCAGCAATAGCGGGGGTAGAGAAGATACGCAGTATTTT. The full variable domain, completed using reference TRBV5-1 and TRBJ2-3, is KAGVTQTPRYLIKTRGQQVTLSCSPISGHRSVSWYQQTPGQGLQFLFEYFSETQRNKGNFPGRFSGRQFSNSRSEMNVSTLELGDSALYLCASSSNSGGREDTQYFGPGTRLTVL.